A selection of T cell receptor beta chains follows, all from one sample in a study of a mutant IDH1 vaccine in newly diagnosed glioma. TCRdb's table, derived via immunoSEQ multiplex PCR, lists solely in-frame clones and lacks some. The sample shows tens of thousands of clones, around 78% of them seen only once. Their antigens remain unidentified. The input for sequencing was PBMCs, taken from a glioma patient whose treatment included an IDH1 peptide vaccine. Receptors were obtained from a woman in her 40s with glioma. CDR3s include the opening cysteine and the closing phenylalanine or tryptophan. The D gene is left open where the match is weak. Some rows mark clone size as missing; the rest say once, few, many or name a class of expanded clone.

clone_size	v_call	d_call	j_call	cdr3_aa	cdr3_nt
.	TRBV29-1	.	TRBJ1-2	CSVIGGNGYTF	TGCAGCGTTATTGGAGGAAACGGCTACACCTTC
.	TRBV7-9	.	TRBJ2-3	CANRGVEADTQYF	TGTGCCAATCGAGGAGTTGAAGCGGATACGCAGTATTTT
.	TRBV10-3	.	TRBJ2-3	CAISEPGVADTQYF	TGTGCCATCAGTGAGCCCGGGGTAGCAGATACGCAGTATTTT
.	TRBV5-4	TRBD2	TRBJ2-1	CASQSTGTRNYNEQFF	TGTGCCTCCCAGTCAACCGGGACTAGGAATTACAATGAGCAGTTCTTC
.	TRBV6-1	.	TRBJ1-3	CASSAHVGRRVSGNTIYF	TGTGCCAGCAGTGCTCACGTGGGACGGCGGGTTTCTGGAAACACCATATATTTT
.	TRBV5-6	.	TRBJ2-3	CASSGGRSHITDTQYF	TGTGCCAGCAGCGGGGGCAGGAGCCACATCACAGATACGCAGTATTTT
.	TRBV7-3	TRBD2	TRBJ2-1	CASSLMASGGNEQFF	TGTGCCAGCAGCTTAATGGCGAGCGGGGGCAATGAGCAGTTCTTC
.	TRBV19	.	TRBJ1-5	CASSFKINQPQHF	TGTGCCAGTAGTTTCAAGATCAATCAGCCCCAGCATTTT
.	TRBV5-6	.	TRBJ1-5	CASSFWGLNQPQHF	TGTGCCAGCAGCTTTTGGGGGCTCAATCAGCCCCAGCATTTT
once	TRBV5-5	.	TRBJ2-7	CASSPRVGSYEQYF	TGTGCCAGCAGCCCTAGGGTGGGGTCCTACGAGCAGTACTTC
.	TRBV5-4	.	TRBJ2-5	CASSLGDKTQETQYF	TGTGCCAGCAGCTTGGGTGACAAGACACAAGAGACCCAGTACTTC
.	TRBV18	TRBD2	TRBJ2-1	CASSRGLAGFFF	TGTGCCAGCTCACGAGGACTAGCGGGGTTCTTCTTC
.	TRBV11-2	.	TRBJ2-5	CASSLRRRETQYF	TGTGCCAGCAGCTTAAGGCGGCGGGAGACCCAGTACTTC
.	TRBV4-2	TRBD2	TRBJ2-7	CASSPPGLAGEQYF	TGTGCCAGCAGCCCACCGGGACTAGCGGGGGAGCAGTACTTC
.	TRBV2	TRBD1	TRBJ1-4	CASRPRRGTGSEKLFF	TGTGCCAGCAGGCCCCGGAGAGGGACAGGGTCTGAAAAACTGTTTTTT
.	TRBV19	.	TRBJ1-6	CASSTGISSYNSPLHF	TGTGCCAGTAGTACTGGAATCAGCTCCTATAATTCACCCCTCCACTTT
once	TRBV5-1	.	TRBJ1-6	CASSLDGSPSPLHF	TGCGCCAGCAGCCTGGACGGATCCCCCTCACCCCTCCACTTT
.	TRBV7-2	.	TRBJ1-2	CASSHVRVGYTF	TGTGCCAGCAGTCACGTCCGAGTTGGCTACACCTTC
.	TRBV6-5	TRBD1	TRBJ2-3	CASSYRGRRDTQYF	TGTGCCAGCAGTTACAGGGGGCGAAGAGATACGCAGTATTTT
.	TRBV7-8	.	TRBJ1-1	CASSAMGPNTEAFF	TGTGCCAGCAGCGCAATGGGGCCAAACACTGAAGCTTTCTTT
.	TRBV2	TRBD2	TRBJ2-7	CARRSGGANYEQYF	TGTGCCAGGAGAAGCGGGGGGGCCAACTACGAGCAGTACTTC
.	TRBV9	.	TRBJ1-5	CASSVGGQLRKPQHF	TGTGCCAGCAGCGTAGGAGGGCAGCTGAGAAAGCCCCAGCATTTT
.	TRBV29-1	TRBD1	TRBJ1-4	CSADARQGDSEKLFF	TGCAGCGCTGACGCTCGACAGGGGGACAGTGAAAAACTGTTTTTT
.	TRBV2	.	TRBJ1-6	CASIKPRAENSPLHF	TGTGCCAGCATCAAACCGCGGGCCGAGAATTCACCCCTCCACTTT
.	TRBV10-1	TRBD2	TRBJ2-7	CASSESAGGLHEQYF	TGCGCCAGCAGTGAGTCGGCGGGGGGGCTCCACGAGCAGTACTTC
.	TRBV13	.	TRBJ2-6	CASSSNPQTGGANVLTF	TGTGCCAGCAGCTCAAACCCCCAGACCGGAGGGGCCAACGTCCTGACTTTC
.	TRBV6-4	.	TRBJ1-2	CASSIHGYTF	TGTGCCAGCAGTATTCATGGCTACACCTTC
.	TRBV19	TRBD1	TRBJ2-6	CASSPWRLGTGNGDLGANVLTF	TGTGCCAGTAGTCCTTGGCGGTTGGGGACAGGCAACGGGGATCTCGGGGCCAACGTCCTGACTTTC
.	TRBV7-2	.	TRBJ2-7	CASSRGGAYEQYF	TGTGCCAGCAGCCGGGGTGGAGCCTACGAGCAGTACTTC
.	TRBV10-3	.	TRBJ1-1	CAISEEETEAFF	TGTGCCATCAGTGAAGAAGAGACTGAAGCTTTCTTT
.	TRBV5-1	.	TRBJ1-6	CASSLSQGDSPLHF	TGCGCCAGCAGCTTGTCTCAAGGGGATTCACCCCTCCACTTT
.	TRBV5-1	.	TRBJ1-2	CASSLVLAGSHGYTF	TGCGCCAGCAGCTTGGTGTTAGCGGGGAGTCATGGCTACACCTTC
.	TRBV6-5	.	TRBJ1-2	CASSPRGGVKYGYTF	TGTGCCAGCAGTCCCAGAGGGGGTGTTAAATATGGCTACACCTTC
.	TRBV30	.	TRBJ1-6	CAWSVDGRGSPLHF	TGTGCCTGGAGTGTAGACGGCAGGGGCTCACCCCTCCACTTT
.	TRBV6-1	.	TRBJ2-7	CASSEADWKYEQYF	TGTGCCAGCAGTGAAGCTGACTGGAAATACGAGCAGTACTTC
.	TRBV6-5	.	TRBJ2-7	CASSYSEFYEQYF	TGTGCCAGCAGTTACTCGGAGTTCTACGAGCAGTACTTC
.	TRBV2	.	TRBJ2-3	CASSDRGGRGRLHPSTDTQYF	TGTGCCAGCAGTGATAGGGGGGGCAGGGGACGCCTCCATCCTAGCACAGATACGCAGTATTTT
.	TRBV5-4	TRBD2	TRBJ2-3	CAIRTSGGATDTQYF	TGTGCCATACGGACTAGCGGGGGGGCCACAGATACGCAGTATTTT
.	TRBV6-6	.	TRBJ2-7	CASSYSTSAYEQYF	TGTGCCAGCAGTTACTCGACATCTGCCTACGAGCAGTACTTC
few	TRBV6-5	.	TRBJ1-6	CASSYQGTRGSPLHF	TGTGCCAGCAGTTACCAGGGGACCAGAGGGTCACCCCTCCACTTT
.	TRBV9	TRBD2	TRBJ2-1	CASSGVSLAGESSYNEQFF	TGTGCCAGCAGCGGCGTATCACTAGCGGGGGAGAGCTCCTACAATGAGCAGTTCTTC
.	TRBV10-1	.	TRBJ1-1	CASSEQGNTEAFF	TGCGCCAGCAGTGAACAGGGGAACACTGAAGCTTTCTTT
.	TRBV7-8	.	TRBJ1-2	CASSLAGRSNYGYTF	TGTGCCAGCAGCTTAGCAGGCAGATCTAACTATGGCTACACCTTC
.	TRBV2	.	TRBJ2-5	CASSSESYQETQYF	TGTGCCAGCAGTTCCGAATCGTACCAAGAGACCCAGTACTTC
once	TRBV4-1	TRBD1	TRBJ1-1	CASSRPDREEAFF	TGCGCCAGCAGCCGACCGGACAGGGAAGAAGCTTTCTTT
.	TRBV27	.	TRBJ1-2	CASSFTENYGYTF	TGTGCCAGCAGTTTTACTGAAAACTATGGCTACACCTTC
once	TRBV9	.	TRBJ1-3	CASSVATNTIYF	TGTGCCAGCAGCGTAGCTACGAACACCATATATTTT
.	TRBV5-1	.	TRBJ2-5	CASTGKGSMVVETQYF	TGCGCCAGCACGGGGAAAGGGAGTATGGTCGTAGAGACCCAGTACTTC
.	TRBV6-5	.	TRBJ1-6	CASNLTPGGISPLHF	TGTGCCAGCAACTTAACCCCGGGGGGGATTTCACCCCTCCACTTT
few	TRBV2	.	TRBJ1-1	CASRGGLKVEAFF	TGTGCCAGCAGGGGGGGGTTGAAGGTTGAAGCTTTCTTT
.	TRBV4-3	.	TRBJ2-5	CASSQDLRRGYYQETQYF	TGCGCCAGCAGCCAAGATCTCCGGCGGGGATATTACCAAGAGACCCAGTACTTC
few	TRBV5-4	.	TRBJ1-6	CASSPQGVNSPLHF	TGTGCCAGCAGCCCCCAGGGTGTTAATTCACCCCTCCACTTT
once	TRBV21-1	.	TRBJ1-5	CASSKEGTRNQPQHF	TGTGCCAGCAGCAAAGAGGGGACGCGGAATCAGCCCCAGCATTTT
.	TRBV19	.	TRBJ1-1	CASLGISAEAFF	TGTGCCAGTCTTGGGATATCAGCTGAAGCTTTCTTT
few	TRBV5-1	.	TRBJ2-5	CASSLESSGTQYF	TGCGCCAGCAGCTTGGAATCCAGCGGGACCCAGTACTTC
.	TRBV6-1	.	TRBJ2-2	CASRIGRAATGELFF	TGTGCCAGCAGGATCGGACGGGCGGCCACCGGGGAGCTGTTTTTT
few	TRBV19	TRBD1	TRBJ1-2	CASSWGQNYGYTF	TGTGCCAGTAGTTGGGGACAGAACTATGGCTACACCTTC
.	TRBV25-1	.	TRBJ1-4	CASSARLQGGADEKLFF	TGTGCCAGCAGTGCCCGCTTACAGGGTGGGGCCGATGAAAAACTGTTTTTT
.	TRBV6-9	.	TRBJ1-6	CASQDRSSYNSPLHF	TGTGCCAGTCAAGACAGGAGCTCCTATAATTCACCCCTCCACTTT